Reported below is one T cell receptor beta chain. This clone's antigen is unknown. No per-base quality is available; no much larger clone lies one base away. The cohort consisted of 670 or so healthy bone marrow donors. At the time of sampling, all cohort members were nominally healthy, though unrecorded immune exposures were likely present. The donor tested CMV seropositive and was one of the 289 seropositive cohort members. A peripheral blood sample was collected from each donor, and TCR beta sequencing was performed on peripheral blood mononuclear cells. The Qiagen DNeasy Blood Extraction Kit was used to extract genomic DNA from the blood cell samples. The data were taken from a study of cytomegalovirus exposure and HLA in healthy donors (TCRdb year 2017). At the level of the whole study: An earlier analysis of about 530 of the donors reported roughly 300 Gb of sequence data and approximately 120 million unique TCR beta sequences obtained from approximately 180 million T cells. The later analysis used no new phenotypic data to find candidate immune exposures, relying instead on TCR beta sequences and their occurrence across donors. Donor age, sex, ethnicity and CMV serostatus were compiled alongside the repertoire data. The study used immunosequencing to profile the T cell repertoires of approximately 630 subjects and linked those repertoires to cytomegalovirus serostatus. The study combined high-throughput TCR immunosequencing, statistical association of individual TCRs with disease status, and machine learning to predict cytomegalovirus infection status. The study aimed to test whether signatures of past pathogen exposure could be identified by cataloging public T cell receptors. All discovery cohort repertoires had been generated on a single sequencing platform. A later analysis re-analyzed previously published TCR beta repertoires from roughly 630 donors and added high-resolution HLA genotyping to study TCR occurrence patterns. Besides the first cohort of around 670 subjects, a separate validation cohort made up of 120 or so different subjects was used. The genetic ancestry cluster associated with self-reported Caucasian donors included 81% of the 398 genotyped donors. Genome-wide SNP genotypes for about three fifths of the roughly 670 donors were used in a later genetic analysis, which treated that subset as a discovery cohort. The number of typed donors differed by locus: about 620-640 for A, B, C, DRB1 and DQB1; approximately 520 for DQA1; approximately 610 for DPA1; and some 470 for DPB1. HLA typing covered class I and class II loci at four-digit resolution. An earlier analysis of approximately 630 of the donors applied high-throughput TCR beta sequencing to assess whether each TCR beta V gene segment acted as functional or pseudogenic. Because of strong linkage in the cohort, roughly five DR-DQ haplotypes were treated as single units for association and clustering. Across 398 genotyped donors of the cohort, an average of about 240,000 unique TCR beta nucleotide sequences per donor were sequenced, and around 20% of those sequences were non-productive. An early release covering roughly 600 HLA-typed donors comprised around 300 gigabases of sequencing data and about 90 million unique TCR sequences.

Broad study findings and their caveats: Because HLA typing was unavailable for some donors at each locus, only the typed subset was used in association tests. Because the 87-base-pair reads could not distinguish some IMGT-functional V segments, including TRBV6-2 and TRBV6-3, those segments were excluded. Correlated functional status among segregating V segments might reflect linkage disequilibrium, but an unknown experimental factor could not be ruled out. According to a later analysis, TCR association rates differed among HLA loci, with DRB1 alleles showing the most associated TCRs and HLA-C alleles showing the fewest. In a later analysis, several top co-occurrence clusters were reported to appear linked to parvovirus B19, influenza, CMV and Epstein-Barr virus. In the study, roughly 160 TCR beta chains were listed as associated with cytomegalovirus. Only TCR beta chains were sequenced in this cohort, and the absence of alpha or paired-chain data limited detectable features. When HLA alleles, especially DR and DQ, strongly co-occurred, attributing TCR associations to individual alleles was difficult. According to a later analysis, most CMV-associated TCR beta chains appeared to be HLA-restricted, and the HLA associations seemed to be driven largely by CMV exposure. A cluster of highly shared sequence variants was judged likely to represent a technical artifact of the sequencing pipeline. The authors suggested that the approach could potentially be generalized to other disease states and immunological phenotypes. While some public TCRs were present in many individuals, most TCR sequences turned up only very rarely across donors. Broadly in line with IMGT annotations, most TCR beta V segments showed up in productive rearrangements about 87% or about 30% of the time in an earlier analysis of under 700 of the donors. In vitro tests confirmed that a few of the cytomegalovirus-associated TCR beta chains recognize cytomegalovirus antigens. The presence/absence analyses assumed that sequencing depth was roughly uniform across donors, and that assumption may not be true. The earlier analysis of approximately 560 of the donors excluded some 15 rarely observed V segments, including chromosome 9 orphons, because counts were too low. V-gene and J-gene trimming of TCR beta chains was associated with a missense DCLRE1C variant in a later genetic analysis, and the association was replicated in an independent cohort. The classifier was reported to diagnose cytomegalovirus status with high specificity and sensitivity in both the original cohort and the validation cohort. Compared with equally common non-associated chains, HLA-associated TCR beta chains in a later analysis were more clonally expanded and had lower generation probabilities. A later genetic analysis reported fewer N-insertions in productive TCRs among donors in an Asian-associated ancestry cluster than the approximately 670-donor mean. In a later analysis, 16,951 TCR beta sequences were associated with specific HLA alleles at a false discovery rate of 0.05. A further reported finding was that TCR beta sequences accurately predicted the HLA-A and HLA-B alleles for most subjects in the first cohort. For the cohort, immune exposure information was limited to CMV serostatus.

The library was made by the immunoSEQ multiplex PCR assay. For the multiplex PCR, a mixture combining 60 forward primers for TCR Vbeta segments and 13 reverse primers for TCR Jbeta segments was used. The CDR3 region of rearranged TCR beta genes was amplified from genomic DNA by a multiplex PCR assay. On the Illumina HiSeq System, the amplified TCR beta libraries were sequenced as 87-base-pair reads. The original methods were these. A later analysis tallied tens of millions of unique TCR beta chains across the 550 to 850 repertoires, and approximately 12 million of those chains were shared by two or more donors. Raw reads were error-corrected and collapsed into unique sequences by a nearest-neighbor algorithm in which closely related sequences were merged to remove PCR and sequencing errors. CDR3 sequences were aligned to IMGT reference sequences to assign V, D and J gene segments. For a sequence to be retained, at least a six-nucleotide match to both a V gene segment and a J gene segment was required. A rearrangement counted as productive if the CDR3 had no stop codons and remained in frame with V and J, and every other rearrangement counted as non-productive. Following IMGT convention, CDR3 was defined as the stretch from the second conserved V-encoded cysteine up to the conserved J-encoded phenylalanine. In an earlier analysis of approximately 500 of the donors, sequences lacking an unambiguous match to a single V gene segment were excluded. An earlier analysis of 500 to 700 of the donors classified V segments as functional when productive rearrangements were above 56.7% and as segregating when the standard deviation between donors was above 5%. A statistical classification framework was built for diagnosing cytomegalovirus status from the catalog of TCR beta chain sequences. In a later analysis, TCR nucleotide sequences were compared against IMGT/GENE-DB human TR gene sequences so that V and J genes could be assigned. In a later analysis, CDR3 sequences and most-parsimonious VDJ recombination scenarios were assigned using the TCRdist pipeline. A later analysis defined each TCR beta chain by its CDR3 amino acid sequence plus V-gene family, and excluded reads lacking a unique V-gene family. A later analysis removed 550 to 650 highly shared, low-generation-probability nucleotide sequences to deal with suspected cross-contamination and a sequencing artifact. A later analysis calculated a clonal expansion index for each public chain from normalized within-repertoire ranks of inferred template counts. In a later analysis, generation probabilities were computed with a VDJ recombination model fitted to out-of-frame rearrangements, and the resulting probabilities were checked against IGoR. A later analysis scored TCR-TCR, TCR-HLA and TCR-CMV co-occurrence with hypergeometric tests, applying a repertoire-size bias correction to TCR pairs. In a later analysis, false discovery rates were estimated by permuting HLA or CMV assignments 20 times. In a later analysis, co-occurring TCRs were grouped using DBSCAN, and TCRdist sequence similarity was added for clustering within HLA-allele-positive subsets. Repertoires with fewer than 30,000 or more than 120,000 public chains, plus five repertoires with anomalous nucleotide sharing, were excluded from co-occurrence clustering. TCRdb limited this immuneACCESS table to in-frame rearrangements with V and J called. A share of clones is missing; checked studies link under half to unresolved V genes, and the rest is unexplained. The V and J calls and clone size come from that table; D and trimming were worked out from the DNA. The sample yields about 160,000 clones; approximately 71% were counted once. Together, the top ten hold 3.5% to 5.5% of the sample.

V gives up 4 bases and J gives up 5 bases, and the segment between their germline ends measures 15 bases. CDR1 SEHNR and CDR2 FQNEAQ were looked up in the germline V gene (reference sequence). Counted from cysteine to phenylalanine, this CDR3 has 14 amino acids. Here the CDR3 DNA is all that survives: 42 bases in frame from base 1. The TCR sequence derives from a woman under 30 in good health and CMV-seropositive. Source material: PBMCs. The V gene is TRBV7-9 and the J gene is TRBJ2-7; tentative D gene TRBD1, with 6 bases matching. The base sequence is TGTGCCAGCAGCTACGGGACATCGGTACACGAGCAGTACTTC. Translated, this gives CASSYGTSVHEQYF.